Below, 30 T cell receptor beta chains from the same sample are listed, as sequenced in a study of CD8+CD57+ T cells in acquired aplastic anemia. It was patients with CD8+CD57+ cell expansion by flow cytometry who were chosen for sequencing. TCR beta VDJ and CDR3 were profiled, and genomic DNA was the template. TCRdb reprocessed the reads via MiXCR and lists one record per CDR3 protein. The data show 150,000 to 200,000 distinct CDR3 sequences, 45% to 55% seen once. Sequenced input: sorted CD4+, CD8+, or CD8+CD57+ T cells (not recorded which) from PBMCs. The source of these receptors is a human donor with aplastic anemia.

V is TRBV20-1 and J is TRBJ1-2, with D hard to call. This CDR3 has 14 residues. Germline V gene data show CDR1 as DFQATT and CDR2 as SNEGSKA (reference sequence). V was clipped by 1 base and J by 8 bases, with 17 bases between them. CDR3 DNA sequence: TGCAGTGCTAGAGGCGGCGCACTGGATTGGGGCTACACCTTC. Its protein is CSARGGALDWGYTF.

In this sample, this clonotype turned up once. An end of the junction does not agree with germline; a read error may underlie this. This rearrangement joins TRBV7-3 to TRBJ1-6; D gene ambiguous. The CDR3 sequence is 9 residues long. The germline V gene encodes CDR1 SGHTA and CDR2 FQGTGA. The CDR3 bases are TGTGCCAGCGGCTCACCCCCCCACTTT. Encoded protein: CASGSPPHF.

The V and J genes are TRBV27 and TRBJ2-3, with 8 bases aligning to TRBD1. This CDR3 has 12 amino acids. The germline V gene has CDR1 MNHEY and CDR2 SMNVEV (reference sequence). With 7 bases clipped from V and 8 bases from J, the junction kept 5 bases outside the gene matches. Here the CDR3 reads CASTDRGGTQYF. CDR3 coding DNA: TGTGCCAGCACCGACAGGGGAGGTACGCAGTATTTT.

This clonotype was counted at least ten times. The V and J genes are TRBV2 and TRBJ2-1; weak D call: TRBD1 (6 bases). This CDR3 comprises 18 residues. Per germline, CDR1 SNHLY and CDR2 FYNNEI. V lost 10 bases and J lost 0, with 25 bases in between. CDR3 amino acids: CANLRTESLKTSYNEQFF. As DNA, the CDR3 is TGTGCCAACCTCCGGACAGAGTCTCTTAAGACCTCCTACAATGAGCAGTTCTTC. Combining the CDR3 with reference TRBV2 and TRBJ2-1 gives the whole variable domain EPEVTQTPSHQVTQMGQEVILRCVPISNHLYFYWYRQILGQKVEFLVSFYNNEISEKSEIFDDQFSVERPDGSNFTLKIRSTKLEDSAMYFCANLRTESLKTSYNEQFFGPGTRLTVL.

J is TRBJ2-7 and V is TRBV29-1; TRBD1 might be the D (6 bases). This CDR3 has 12 residues. The V gene's germline CDR1 is SQVTM and CDR2 ANQGSEA. V was shortened by 6 bases and J by 4 bases, with 13 bases between the two germline ends. Here the CDR3 reads CSVGDIGYEQYF. The CDR3 DNA is TGCAGCGTCGGGGACATTGGTTACGAGCAGTACTTC.

This sequence joins TRBV24-1 and TRBJ2-1; 9 positions match TRBD2. After removal of 3 bases from V and 2 bases from J, the junction contained 7 bases not matched to a gene. The germline V gene has CDR1 KGHDR and CDR2 SFDVKD. This CDR3 contains 17 residues. CDR3: CATSDLPLAGTYNEQFF. CDR3 in DNA: TGTGCCACCAGTGATCTCCCCCTAGCGGGAACCTACAATGAGCAGTTCTTC.

For this clonotype: A single base separates this from a much larger clone, so it may be a read error. The rearrangement links TRBV12-3 or TRBV12-4 to TRBJ1-5; D not certain. This CDR3 is 16 amino acids long. V lost 6 bases to trimming and J lost 2 bases, with 17 bases between them. In DNA form, the CDR3 reads TGTGCCAGCAGCCACCTCGGCGGGATCGGCAATCAGCCCCAGCATTTT. Protein sequence: CASSHLGGIGNQPQHF.

This rearrangement joins TRBV20-1 to TRBJ2-7; perhaps D is TRBD1 or TRBD2 (5 bases each). This CDR3 region has 13 residues. Germline loops: CDR1 DFQATT, CDR2 SNEGSKA (reference sequence). Trimming left V 5 bases short and J 3 bases short, with 14 bases between. The DNA of the CDR3 is TGCAGTGCTCTCCGGGACGGCCGCTACGAGCAGTACTTC. Translated: CSALRDGRYEQYF.

This chain uses TRBV7-1 with TRBJ1-5; TRBD1 matches 7 bases. TRBV7-1 is filed as an ORF, its function uncertain. CDR3 length: 15 amino acids. V was pared by 0 bases and J by 6 bases, with 5 bases of the junction left unmatched. The CDR3 region is CASSSAGTAGQPQHF. The CDR3 DNA is TGTGCCAGCAGCTCAGCCGGGACAGCAGGTCAGCCCCAGCATTTT.

The table lists this clonotype with many counts. This chain uses TRBV4-2 with TRBJ1-6; TRBD1 matches 7 bases. This CDR3 region has 21 residues. J was trimmed by 0 bases and V by 4 bases; bases with no gene match: 18. CDR1 and CDR2 from the germline V gene are LGHNA and YNFKEQ. The CDR3 nucleotides read TGTGCCAGCAGCCCCAAACCGACAGGGCGTACCGCAAGCTCCTATAATTCACCCCTCCACTTT. This encodes CASSPKPTGRTASSYNSPLHF.

This clonotype was picked up many times. The chain links TRBV2 to TRBJ1-5; D remains ambiguous. Trimming took 7 bases from V and 2 from J, leaving 9 bases between them. Germline CDR1 reads SNHLY; CDR2 reads FYNNEI. This CDR3 is built from 13 residues. The CDR3 reads CASKVEGNQPQHF. The CDR3 DNA follows: TGTGCCAGCAAGGTTGAGGGCAATCAGCCCCAGCATTTT. The complete variable domain, with remaining parts taken from reference TRBV2 and TRBJ1-5, reads EPEVTQTPSHQVTQMGQEVILRCVPISNHLYFYWYRQILGQKVEFLVSFYNNEISEKSEIFDDQFSVERPDGSNFTLKIRSTKLEDSAMYFCASKVEGNQPQHFGDGTRLSIL.

V and J are TRBV29-1 and TRBJ2-1; 10 nucleotides match TRBD1. This CDR3 region has 17 residues. The trim removed 0 bases at V and 0 bases at J, leaving 5 bases unmatched. Germline V lookup: CDR1 SQVTM, CDR2 ANQGSEA. This CDR3 reads CSVEEGRTGGSYNEQFF. The CDR3 DNA sequence: TGCAGCGTTGAAGAGGGTCGGACAGGGGGCTCCTACAATGAGCAGTTCTTC.

This clonotype was counted a few times. The chain employs TRBV11-2 and TRBJ1-1; possible D gene TRBD1, 5 bases. CDR1 is SGHAT, CDR2 FQNNGV, per germline. This CDR3 is built from 15 residues. The germline V and J ends were trimmed by 5 bases and 6 bases, with 19 bases remaining between them. This chain's CDR3 is CASSRERVGASEAFF. CDR3 DNA: TGTGCCAGCAGCCGGGAGAGGGTTGGGGCTTCTGAAGCTTTCTTT.

The V gene is TRBV27, the J gene TRBJ2-2; 8 bases agree with TRBD1. Germline V lookup: CDR1 MNHEY, CDR2 SMNVEV (reference sequence). V shed 5 bases, J shed 8 bases, and the junction held 4 bases outside the gene matches. The CDR3 has 13 residues. CDR3 bases: TGTGCCAGCAGTCGGACAGGGTCAGGGGAGCTGTTTTTT. Translating it yields CASSRTGSGELFF.

This clonotype has just a few counts. This chain connects TRBV7-9 to TRBJ2-7, with D hard to call. V lost 5 bases to trimming and J lost 2 bases, with 10 bases between them. CDR1 and CDR2 from the germline V gene are SEHNR and FQNEAQ (reference sequence). This CDR3 is built from 13 residues. As DNA, the CDR3 is TGTGCCAGCAGCCCTACGACCACCTACGAGCAGTACTTC. As protein: CASSPTTTYEQYF. Full variable domain (remainder filled in from reference TRBV7-9 and TRBJ2-7): DTGVSQNPRHKITKRGQNVTFRCDPISEHNRLYWYRQTLGQGPEFLTYFQNEAQLEKSRLLSDRFSAERPKGSFSTLEIQRTEQGDSAMYLCASSPTTTYEQYFGPGTRLTVT.

V gene TRBV19 combines with J gene TRBJ2-3, with D uncertain. Between the trimmed V and J ends, which lost 1 base and 2 bases, there was a span of 7 bases. Germline CDR1 is LNHDA and CDR2 is SQIVND (reference sequence). The CDR3 is 14 residues long. CDR3 region: CASSIGFSTDTQYF. The CDR3 DNA follows: TGTGCCAGTAGTATAGGGTTTTCCACAGATACGCAGTATTTT.

The table lists this clonotype with many counts. CDR3 in amino acids: CAISWARNTDTQYF. CDR3 DNA sequence: TGTGCCATCAGTTGGGCGAGGAACACAGATACGCAGTATTTT. The V call is TRBV10-3, the J call TRBJ2-3; D not certain. V lost 5 bases and J lost 2, with 11 bases in between. Per germline, CDR1 ENHRY and CDR2 SYGVKD. The CDR3 sequence is 14 residues long.

This clonotype appeared many times. The rearrangement links TRBV29-1 to TRBJ1-1; TRBD1 aligns across 8 bases. The germline V gene has CDR1 SQVTM and CDR2 ANQGSEA. The CDR3 length is 11 residues. V shed 6 bases and J 8 bases; nucleotides not matched to a gene: 5. CDR3 nucleotides: TGCAGCGTCCGGACAGGGTTGGAAGCTTTCTTT. This gives the protein CSVRTGLEAFF. Combining the CDR3 with reference TRBV29-1 and TRBJ1-1 gives the whole variable domain SAVISQKPSRDICQRGTSLTIQCQVDSQVTMMFWYRQQPGQSLTLIATANQGSEATYESGFVIDKFPISRPNLTFSTLTVSNMSPEDSSIYLCSVRTGLEAFFGQGTRLTVV.

J is TRBJ2-3 and V is TRBV7-7, with a possible D match to TRBD1 (6 bases). V was pared by 2 bases and J by 5 bases, with 8 bases between. CDR1 is SSHAT and CDR2 is FNYEAQ in the germline V gene (reference sequence). The CDR3 runs to 13 residues. Here the CDR3 reads CASSLRGKDTQYF. CDR3 in DNA: TGTGCCAGCAGCTTAAGGGGGAAAGATACGCAGTATTTT.

Many counts were recorded for this clonotype. This rearrangement joins TRBV6-1 to TRBJ1-6, with TRBD1 as a possible D gene (5 bases). CDR1 and CDR2 from the germline V gene are MNHNS and SASEGT. The V end lost 5 bases, the J end lost 0 bases, and 11 bases lay between the germline ends. CDR3 length: 16 amino acids. This CDR3 is CASSTTESSYNSPLHF. The DNA of the CDR3 is TGTGCCAGCAGTACGACAGAAAGCTCCTATAATTCACCCCTCCACTTT.

This clonotype was observed a few times. The chain carries TRBV6-1 and TRBJ1-5, with D unclear. Per the germline V gene, CDR1 is MNHNS and CDR2 is SASEGT. The length of the CDR3 is 13 residues. V lost 3 bases to trimming and J lost 4 bases, with 7 bases between them. CDR3 region: CASSEGRNQPQHF. DNA for the CDR3: TGTGCCAGCAGTGAGGGGAGGAATCAGCCCCAGCATTTT.

The CDR3 DNA reads as TGCAGTGCTTTCACAGGGAGCTCCTACGAGCAGTACTTC. Translating it yields CSAFTGSSYEQYF. This chain uses TRBV20-1 with TRBJ2-7; D perhaps matches TRBD1 (6 bases). CDR3 length equals 13 residues. V was cut by 5 bases and J by 0 bases, with 11 bases left in between. Germline CDR1 reads DFQATT; CDR2 reads SNEGSKA (reference sequence).

The chain has TRBV5-1 and TRBJ2-3, with TRBD2 identical over 10 bases. CDR1 is SGHRS, CDR2 YFSETQ, per germline. The CDR3 runs to 15 residues. Trimming removed 5 bases from V and 8 bases from J; junction bases left unmatched: 11. CDR3 loop: CASRAVAGGGATQYF. The CDR3 coding sequence is TGCGCCAGCAGGGCCGTAGCGGGGGGCGGAGCTACGCAGTATTTT.

The gene calls are TRBV2 and TRBJ2-5; the match to TRBD1 covers 7 bases. J was trimmed by 1 base and V by 4 bases; bases with no gene match: 0. Germline assignment: CDR1 SNHLY and CDR2 FYNNEI. The CDR3 is 13 amino acids. The CDR3 reads CASSGTGQETQYF. The CDR3 nucleotides are TGTGCCAGCAGTGGGACAGGCCAAGAGACCCAGTACTTC.

A remark on this clonotype: This may be a read error, as it is one base from a much larger clone. This rearrangement joins TRBV5-4 to TRBJ2-7; D remains unclear. Trimming left V 2 bases short and J 0 bases short, with 18 bases between. The V gene's germline CDR1 is SGHNT and CDR2 YYREEE (reference sequence). The CDR3 is 17 amino acids. This CDR3 is CASSFLGLTSTSYEQYF. The CDR3 coding sequence is TGTGCCAGCAGCTTTTTAGGGTTGACATCGACCTCCTACGAGCAGTACTTC.

V and J are TRBV7-2 and TRBJ1-2; 10 bases align to TRBD1. Losses at the gene ends were 5 bases for V and 6 bases for J; bases not matched to a gene: 9. The CDR3 is 15 amino acids. Germline V CDR1 and CDR2: SGHTA, FQGNSA. The CDR3 here is CASSTTGTGDNGYTF. As DNA, the CDR3 is TGTGCCAGCAGCACTACCGGGACAGGGGATAATGGCTACACCTTC.

The chain recombines TRBV10-3 with TRBJ2-3; D is possibly TRBD1 (6 bases). CDR1 ENHRY and CDR2 SYGVKD come from the germline V gene. This CDR3 region has 14 residues. V lost 5 bases and J lost 0, with 9 bases in between. The CDR3 coding sequence is TGTGCCATCAGTACAGGGACAAGCACAGATACGCAGTATTTT. This translates into CAISTGTSTDTQYF.

In its sample, this clonotype was seen a few times. The chain carries TRBV18 and TRBJ2-7; TRBD1 or TRBD2 may be the D gene (5 bases each). V dropped 4 bases and J dropped 7 bases, with 17 bases sitting between them. This CDR3 has 14 residues. Germline CDR1 and CDR2: KGHSH and LQKENI. CDR3 amino acids: CASSQGRTEGEQYF. CDR3 DNA: TGTGCCAGCTCACAGGGACGGACCGAGGGGGAGCAGTACTTC.

This chain joins TRBV24-1 and TRBJ2-1; D possibly uses TRBD1 or TRBD2 (5 bases each). Trimming shortened V by 4 bases and J by 4 bases, and 7 bases separated the two germline ends. Germline-derived CDR1 and CDR2 are KGHDR and SFDVKD. This CDR3 spans 13 amino acids. CDR3 protein: CATSEGEYNEQFF. The CDR3 DNA follows: TGTGCCACCAGTGAGGGGGAGTACAATGAGCAGTTCTTC.

The chain has TRBV2 and TRBJ2-3; D gene uncertain. Trimming shortened V by 3 bases and J by 0 bases, and 7 bases separated the two germline ends. CDR1 SNHLY and CDR2 FYNNEI come from the germline V gene. This CDR3 contains 14 residues. CDR3 nucleotide sequence: TGTGCCAGCAGTGATAACATCAGCACAGATACGCAGTATTTT. This codes for CASSDNISTDTQYF.